This T cell receptor beta chain was obtained from a study of regulatory T cells in long-lasting Graves disease. Findings and limits, study-wide: Persistent cases favored TRBV28, TRBJ1-2 and TRBJ2-5. Not thyroid tissue but only peripheral blood was studied. Lower TCR diversity characterized persistent Graves' patients relative to newly diagnosed patients.

For TCR beta, libraries came from iRepertoire HTBI primers and Arm-PCR of CDR3 regions. Source study methods: Looking across samples, the authors found approximately 60 TRBV and some 13 TRBJ segments. One entry per CDR3 protein results from TCRdb running MiXCR on the multiplex PCR reads. The V and J calls come from TCRdb's annotation, not from the publication. The data hold about 430,000 distinct CDR3 sequences, with around a fifth observed a single time. The time point denotes: persistent/refractory GD, antithyroid drugs over 5 years with positive TRAb. The TCR library was made from RNA extracted from PBMCs. The CDR3 is 15 residues long. V shed 6 bases and J 8 bases; nucleotides not matched to a gene: 11. Per the germline V gene, CDR1 is SNHLY and CDR2 is FYNNEI. The sample holds many counts of this clonotype. The antigen is unknown.

This rearrangement joins TRBV2 to TRBJ2-4, with 9 bases lining up with TRBD2. Sequencing was performed on peripheral blood mononuclear cells (PBMCs), taken when the disease was refractory, from a patient treated with antithyroid drugs. The source is a female donor with Graves disease. The CDR3 coding sequence is TGTGCCAGCAGCCGAGGAGTAGCGGGAGATGACATTCAGTACTTC. This codes for CASSRGVAGDDIQYF.